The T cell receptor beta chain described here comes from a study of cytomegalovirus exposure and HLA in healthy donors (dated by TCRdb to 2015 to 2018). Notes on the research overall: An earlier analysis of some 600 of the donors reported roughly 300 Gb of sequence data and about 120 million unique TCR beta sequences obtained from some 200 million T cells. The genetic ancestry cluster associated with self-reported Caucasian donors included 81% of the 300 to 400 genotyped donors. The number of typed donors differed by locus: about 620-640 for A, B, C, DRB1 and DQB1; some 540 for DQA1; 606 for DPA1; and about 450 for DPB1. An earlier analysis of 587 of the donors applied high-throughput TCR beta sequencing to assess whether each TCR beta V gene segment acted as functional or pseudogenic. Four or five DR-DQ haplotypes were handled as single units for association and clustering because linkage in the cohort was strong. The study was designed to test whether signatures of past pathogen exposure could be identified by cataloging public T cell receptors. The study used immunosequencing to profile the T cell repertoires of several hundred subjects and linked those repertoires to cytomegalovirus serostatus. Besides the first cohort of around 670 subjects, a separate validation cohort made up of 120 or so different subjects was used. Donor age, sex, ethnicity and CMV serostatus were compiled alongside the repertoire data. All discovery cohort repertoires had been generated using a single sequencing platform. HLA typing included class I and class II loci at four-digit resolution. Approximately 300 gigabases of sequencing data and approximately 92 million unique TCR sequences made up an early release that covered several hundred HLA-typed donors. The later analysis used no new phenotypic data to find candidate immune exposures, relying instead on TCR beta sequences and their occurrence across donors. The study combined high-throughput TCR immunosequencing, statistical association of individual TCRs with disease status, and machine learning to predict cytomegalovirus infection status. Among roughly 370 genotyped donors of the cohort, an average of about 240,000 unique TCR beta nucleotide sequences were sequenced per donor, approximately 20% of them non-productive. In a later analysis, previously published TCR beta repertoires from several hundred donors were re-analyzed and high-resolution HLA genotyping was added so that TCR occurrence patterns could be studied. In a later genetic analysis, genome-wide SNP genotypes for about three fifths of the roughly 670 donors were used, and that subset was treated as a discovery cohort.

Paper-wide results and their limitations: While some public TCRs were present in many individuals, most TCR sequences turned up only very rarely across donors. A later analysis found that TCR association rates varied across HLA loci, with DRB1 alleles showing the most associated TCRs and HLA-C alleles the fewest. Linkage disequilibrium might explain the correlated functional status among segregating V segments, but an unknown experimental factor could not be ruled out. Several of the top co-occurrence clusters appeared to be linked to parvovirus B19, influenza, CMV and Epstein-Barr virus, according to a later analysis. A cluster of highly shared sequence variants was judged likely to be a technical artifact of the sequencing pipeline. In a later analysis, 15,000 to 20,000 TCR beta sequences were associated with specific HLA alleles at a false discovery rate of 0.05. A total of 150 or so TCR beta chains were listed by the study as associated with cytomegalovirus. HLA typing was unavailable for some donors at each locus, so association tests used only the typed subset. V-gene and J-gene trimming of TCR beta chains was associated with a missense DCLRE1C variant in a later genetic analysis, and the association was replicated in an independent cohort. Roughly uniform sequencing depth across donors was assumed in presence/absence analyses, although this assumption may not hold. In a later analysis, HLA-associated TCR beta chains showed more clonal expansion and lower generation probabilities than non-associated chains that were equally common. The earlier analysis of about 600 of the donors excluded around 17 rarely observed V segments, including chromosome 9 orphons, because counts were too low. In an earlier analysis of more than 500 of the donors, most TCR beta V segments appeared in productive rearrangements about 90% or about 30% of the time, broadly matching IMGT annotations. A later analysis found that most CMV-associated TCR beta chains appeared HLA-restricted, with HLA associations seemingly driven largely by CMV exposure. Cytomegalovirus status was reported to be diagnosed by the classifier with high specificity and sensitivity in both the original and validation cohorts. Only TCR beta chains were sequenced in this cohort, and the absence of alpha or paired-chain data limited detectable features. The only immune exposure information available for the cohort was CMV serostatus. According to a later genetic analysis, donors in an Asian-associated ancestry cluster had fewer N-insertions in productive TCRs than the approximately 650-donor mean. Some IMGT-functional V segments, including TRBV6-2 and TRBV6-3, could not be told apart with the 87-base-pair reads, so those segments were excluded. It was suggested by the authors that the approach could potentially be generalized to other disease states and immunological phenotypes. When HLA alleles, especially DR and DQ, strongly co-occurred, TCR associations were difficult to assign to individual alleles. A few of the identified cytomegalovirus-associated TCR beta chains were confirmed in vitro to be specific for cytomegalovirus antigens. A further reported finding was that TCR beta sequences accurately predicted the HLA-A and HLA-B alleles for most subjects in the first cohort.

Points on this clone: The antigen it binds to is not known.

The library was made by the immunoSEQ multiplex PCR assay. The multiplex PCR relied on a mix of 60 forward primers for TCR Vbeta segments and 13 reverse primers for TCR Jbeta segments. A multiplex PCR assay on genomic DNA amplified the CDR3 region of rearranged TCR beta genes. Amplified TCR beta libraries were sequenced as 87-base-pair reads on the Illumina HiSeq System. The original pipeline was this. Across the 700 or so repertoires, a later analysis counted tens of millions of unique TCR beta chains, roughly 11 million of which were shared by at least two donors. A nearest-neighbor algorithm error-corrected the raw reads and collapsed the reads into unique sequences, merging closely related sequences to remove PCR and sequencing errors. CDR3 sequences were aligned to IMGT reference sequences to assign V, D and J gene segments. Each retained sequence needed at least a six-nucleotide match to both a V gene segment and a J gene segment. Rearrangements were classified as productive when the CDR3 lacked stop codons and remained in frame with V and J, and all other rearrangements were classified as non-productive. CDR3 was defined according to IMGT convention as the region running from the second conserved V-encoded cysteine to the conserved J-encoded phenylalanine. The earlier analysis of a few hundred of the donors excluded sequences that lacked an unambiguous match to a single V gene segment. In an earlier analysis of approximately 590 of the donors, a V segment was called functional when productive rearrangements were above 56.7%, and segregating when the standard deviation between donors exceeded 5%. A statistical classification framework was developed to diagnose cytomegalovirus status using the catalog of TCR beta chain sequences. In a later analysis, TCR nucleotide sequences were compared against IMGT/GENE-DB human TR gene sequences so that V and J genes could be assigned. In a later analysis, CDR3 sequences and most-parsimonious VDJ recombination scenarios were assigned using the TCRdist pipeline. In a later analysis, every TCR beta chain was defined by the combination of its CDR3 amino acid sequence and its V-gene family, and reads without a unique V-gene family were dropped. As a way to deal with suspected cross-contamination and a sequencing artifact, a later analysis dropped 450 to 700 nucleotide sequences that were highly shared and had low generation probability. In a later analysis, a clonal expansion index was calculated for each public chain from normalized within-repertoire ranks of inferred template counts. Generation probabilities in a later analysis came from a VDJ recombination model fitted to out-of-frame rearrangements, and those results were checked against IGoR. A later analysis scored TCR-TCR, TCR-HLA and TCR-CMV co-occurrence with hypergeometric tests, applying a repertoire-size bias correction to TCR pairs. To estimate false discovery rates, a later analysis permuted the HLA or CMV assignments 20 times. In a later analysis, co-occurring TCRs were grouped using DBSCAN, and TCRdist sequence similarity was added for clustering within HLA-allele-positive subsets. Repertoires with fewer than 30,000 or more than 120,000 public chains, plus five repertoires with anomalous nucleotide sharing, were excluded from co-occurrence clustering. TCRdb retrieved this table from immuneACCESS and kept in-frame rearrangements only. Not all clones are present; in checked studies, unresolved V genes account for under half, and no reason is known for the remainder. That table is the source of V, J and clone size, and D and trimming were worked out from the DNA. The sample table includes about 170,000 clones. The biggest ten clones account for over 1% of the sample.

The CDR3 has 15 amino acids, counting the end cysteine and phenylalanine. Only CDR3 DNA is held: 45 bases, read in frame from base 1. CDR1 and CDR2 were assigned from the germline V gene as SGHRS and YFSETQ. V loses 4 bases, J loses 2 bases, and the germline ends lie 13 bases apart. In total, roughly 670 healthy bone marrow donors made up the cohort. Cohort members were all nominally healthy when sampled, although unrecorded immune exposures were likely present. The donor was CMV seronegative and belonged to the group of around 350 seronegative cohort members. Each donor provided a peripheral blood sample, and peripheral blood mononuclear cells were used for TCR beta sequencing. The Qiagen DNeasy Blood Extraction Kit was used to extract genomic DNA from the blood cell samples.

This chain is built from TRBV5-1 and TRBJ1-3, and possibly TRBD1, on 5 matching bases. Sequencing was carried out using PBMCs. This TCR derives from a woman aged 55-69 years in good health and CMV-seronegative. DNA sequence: TGCGCCAGCAGCCTCAGACAGAGTCCTGGAAACACCATATATTTT. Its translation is CASSLRQSPGNTIYF.